This TCR beta chain was sequenced in a study of OX40 agonist ivuxolimab in advanced cancers. Points from the study as a whole: Clones of CD4+ and CD8+ blood T cells grew by week 6 at doses of 0.1 to 3.0 mg/kg. Among T cells, CD8+ cells averaged more expanded clones than CD4+ cells.

This clone has just one count. Its matching antigen is unknown. Clones were read by immunoSEQ multiplex PCR, and TCRdb kept only the in-frame ones, dropping some. The sample includes approximately 33,000 clones, around nine tenths of them seen just once. The CDR3 covers 12 residues. The germline gives CDR1 MNHNS, CDR2 SASEGT. V gave up 4 bases and J gave up 6 bases, with 7 bases separating them. The material was CD4+ or CD8+ T cells sorted from blood, obtained in a trial of the OX40 agonist ivuxolimab. The chain links TRBV6-1 to TRBJ2-1; D gene uncertain. This clonotype was obtained from an adult with an advanced solid tumor such as melanoma, head and neck, liver or kidney cancer. The CDR3 bases are TGTGCCAGCAGTGTACTCGCCAATGAGCAGTTCTTC. This translates into CASSVLANEQFF.